This T cell receptor beta chain was observed in a study of vaccination effects on CD4 cells after COVID-19. On the study more broadly: Sequencing was preceded by expansion of antigen-specific CD4+ T cells with viral peptide pools in the ViraFEST assay. Every well got over 1.5 million PBMC, which were grown with 8.5 to 10 IU/ml IL-2 and around 10 ug/ml peptides. Study-level results: Common cold coronavirus cross-reactivity was shown by only 1 of 255 vaccine-induced clones in healthy vaccinees.

Generated by immunoSEQ multiplex PCR, the TCRdb table keeps only in-frame clones and is missing some. Of just under 75,000 clones in the sample, around 67% were seen once. For this clone: Its antigen is not known.

Researchers isolated CD4+ T cells once 9 to 11 days of culture had elapsed. Two doses of either BNT162b2 or mRNA-1273 were given to each participant. Negative nucleocapsid antibody tests before and after vaccination confirmed no previous SARS-CoV-2 infection. Germline V gene data show CDR1 as MNHEY and CDR2 as SMNVEV (reference sequence). V lost 4 bases to trimming and J lost 0 bases, with 16 bases between them. The CDR3 is 16 amino acids. The clonotype comes from a human donor who received a COVID-19 vaccine. Specimen: CD4+ T cells from PBMCs cultured without peptide, collected after COVID-19 vaccination. The J gene is TRBJ2-7, the V gene TRBV27; the D call may be TRBD1 or TRBD2 (5 bases each). This chain's CDR3 is CASSSGTQHDSYEQYV. The CDR3 nucleotides are TGTGCCAGCAGTTCCGGGACCCAGCACGACTCCTACGAGCAGTACGTC.